This passage covers 10 T cell receptor beta chains from one sample sequenced in a study of PD-1 blockade in classical Hodgkin lymphoma. Noted time point: newly diagnosed, previously untreated cHL patient sample. Magnetic negative selection purified CD4+ T cells from thawed PBMCs. TCRdb keeps only in-frame clones here, not all; method: immunoSEQ multiplex PCR. The table has tens of thousands of clones, about 90% seen once; the top ten hold roughly 0.35%. Sequencing was performed on CD4+ T cells from blood. The origin of the receptors is a human donor with classical Hodgkin lymphoma.

V and J are TRBV30 and TRBJ2-7, with TRBD1 matching over 8 bases. Germline lookup yields CDR1 GTSNPN and CDR2 SVGIG (reference sequence). This CDR3 contains 12 residues. The ends lost 3 bases at V and 4 bases at J; junction bases unmatched: 2. The DNA of the CDR3 is TGTGCCTGGAGGCAGGGGGCGTACGAGCAGTACTTC. This gives the protein CAWRQGAYEQYF.

The gene calls are TRBV7-8 and TRBJ2-5; D is possibly TRBD1 or TRBD2 (5 bases each). Trimming shortened V by 2 bases and J by 5 bases, and 6 bases separated the two germline ends. The germline CDR1 and CDR2 sequences are SGHVS and FQNEAQ. The CDR3 length is 12 residues. The chain's CDR3 is CASSLRDETQYF. CDR3 nucleotides: TGTGCCAGCAGCTTAAGGGACGAGACCCAGTACTTC.

The V and J genes are TRBV11-2 and TRBJ2-2, with a possible D match to TRBD1 (5 bases). V was trimmed by 4 bases and J by 2 bases, leaving 14 bases between them. The CDR3 consists of 16 residues. Looked up from germline, CDR1 is SGHAT and CDR2 is FQNNGV. CDR3 bases: TGTGCCAGCAGCTCCTGGGATAGGGGCAACACCGGGGAGCTGTTTTTT. As protein: CASSSWDRGNTGELFF.

This chain connects TRBV5-1 to TRBJ2-2, with 8 positions matching TRBD1. V shed 4 bases and J 4 bases; nucleotides not matched to a gene: 9. Germline V lookup: CDR1 SGHRS, CDR2 YFSETQ. This CDR3 has 16 residues. CDR3 DNA sequence: TGCGCCAGCAGCCCCATGACAGGGGCGGGCACCGGGGAGCTGTTTTTT. It codes for CASSPMTGAGTGELFF.

The chain combines TRBV6-4 with TRBJ2-5; 7 nucleotides match TRBD2. In germline, CDR1 is MRHNA, CDR2 SNTAGT. The V and J ends lost 6 bases and 1 base, in that order; junction bases with no gene match: 8. The CDR3 covers 15 residues. In nucleotides, the CDR3 is TGTGCCAGCAGACGGACTAGTCCTTTCCAAGAGACCCAGTACTTC. Its protein is CASRRTSPFQETQYF.

V is TRBV7-8 and J is TRBJ2-5, with TRBD1 matching 9 bases. The V gene end was trimmed by 3 bases and the J gene end by 11 bases; junction bases not matched to a gene: 4. The CDR3 consists of 12 residues. Germline V CDR1 and CDR2: SGHVS, FQNEAQ. DNA of the CDR3: TGTGCCAGCAGCTTGGACAGGGGAAAGCAGTACTTC. Protein product: CASSLDRGKQYF.

The chain has TRBV6-1 and TRBJ2-5; D could derive from TRBD1 or TRBD2 (5 bases each). Trimming removed 2 bases at V and 1 base at J, with 11 bases between. The V gene's germline CDR1 is MNHNS and CDR2 SASEGT. CDR3 length equals 15 residues. The CDR3 nucleotides read TGTGCCAGCAGTGAATCACGGGGCGTCCAAGAGACCCAGTACTTC. Its translation: CASSESRGVQETQYF.

V gene TRBV6-5 combines with J gene TRBJ2-2, with a weak D call TRBD2 (6 bases). Between the trimmed V and J ends, which lost 8 bases and 0 bases, there was a span of 10 bases. This CDR3 is built from 14 residues. Per the germline V gene, CDR1 is MNHEY and CDR2 is SVGAGI. This CDR3 is CASRDFSNTGELFF. The CDR3 nucleotides read TGTGCCAGCCGGGACTTCTCGAACACCGGGGAGCTGTTTTTT.

The chain has TRBV18 and TRBJ1-3; D is unresolved. CDR3 length: 14 amino acids. Between the trimmed V and J ends, which lost 5 bases and 0 bases, there was a span of 8 bases. Germline CDR1 KGHSH, CDR2 LQKENI. CDR3 sequence: CASSMGISGNTIYF. Here the CDR3 DNA reads TGTGCCAGCTCAATGGGCATCTCTGGAAACACCATATATTTT.

This chain connects TRBV7-2 to TRBJ1-1, with 7 bases that match TRBD1. In germline, CDR1 is SGHTA, CDR2 FQGNSA. The CDR3 spans 14 residues. Trimming at V came to 5 bases and at J to 4 bases, leaving 7 bases not matched to a gene. CDR3 in DNA: TGTGCCAGCAGCCCCCGACAGGGTGTCACTGAAGCTTTCTTT. Translated, it gives CASSPRQGVTEAFF. The full variable domain, completed using reference TRBV7-2 and TRBJ1-1, is GAGVSQSPSNKVTEKGKDVELRCDPISGHTALYWYRQSLGQGLEFLIYFQGNSAPDKSGLPSDRFSAERTGGSVSTLTIQRTQQEDSAVYLCASSPRQGVTEAFFGQGTRLTVV.